The clone carrying this T cell receptor (beta chain) has just a few counts. Its target is not known. Deletions cut 0 bases from V and 5 bases from J, with 10 bases between. This CDR3 has 14 amino acids. Per the germline V gene, CDR1 is LGHNA and CDR2 is YNFKEQ. The sample originates from a study of cytomegalovirus exposure and HLA in healthy donors. Use of 60 Vbeta and 13 Jbeta primers characterized the PCR. The method was immunoSEQ multiplex PCR; TCRdb's version includes in-frame clones alone and lacks a portion of them. The data show about 220,000 clones, 75% to 80% seen once. Study-level results: Reports credit the classifier with highly specific, highly sensitive diagnosis of cytomegalovirus status.

The sequenced material came from PBMCs. The V and J genes are TRBV4-2 and TRBJ1-1, with a weak D call TRBD1 (5 bases). The clonotype was recovered from a male donor in good health and CMV-seronegative. The CDR3, as DNA: TGTGCCAGCAGCCAAGAAGGGAGGGGTACTGAAGCTTTCTTT. Its translation is CASSQEGRGTEAFF.